This T cell receptor beta chain was obtained from a study of shared clonotypes between healthy human individuals. Per the germline V gene, CDR1 is SGHAT and CDR2 is FQNNGV. The CDR3 spans 15 residues. Source study methods: As immunoSEQ supplied junction-only sequences (without quality scores), filtering differed. Sequenced by immunoSEQ multiplex PCR; TCRdb stores in-frame clones only, minus some. The D gene and trimming were derived from the DNA, and the V and J assignments and clone size from that table. The sample holds around 530,000 clones, about 80% seen once. In its sample, this clone was seen many times.

Sequencing was carried out using PBMCs. This chain joins TRBV11-2 and TRBJ2-5, with 8 bases matching TRBD2. The DNA end is more similar to TRBJ2-7, so the J call may be wrong. The origin of this receptor is a woman in her thirties or forties in good health. Some clones in this sample may be carry-over from other donors' samples. The CDR3 nucleotides are TGTGCCAGCAGCTTTCAGACCGGGACTAGGAACGAGCAGTACTTC. It translates to CASSFQTGTRNEQYF.